This is a list of T cell receptor beta chains from one sample in a study of glioma-infiltrating T cells. A single record per CDR3 protein comes from TCRdb applying MiXCR to the multiplex PCR reads. The sample consists of approximately 400,000 distinct CDR3 sequences, approximately 42% of them appearing once. Sequenced input: glioma tissue, nonneoplastic brain tissue, or PBMCs (not recorded which). The receptors were sampled from a human donor with low-grade glioma or glioblastoma, undergoing nonglioma brain surgery, or in good health (not recorded which). CDR3s include the opening cysteine and the closing phenylalanine or tryptophan. A D gene is named only where the DNA matches it firmly. Clone size is stated in some rows and not others, as once, few, many or a class when expanded.

d_gene	v_gene	j_gene	abundance	len	CDR3nt	CDR3aa
.	TRBV4-1	TRBJ1-1	.	15	TGCGCCAGCAGTCCCAGCAATTGGGGAGACACTGAAGCTTTCTTT	CASSPSNWGDTEAFF
.	TRBV20-1	TRBJ1-4	many	12	TGCAGTGCTAGGGCGGGCTGGGAAAAACTGTTTTTT	CSARAGWEKLFF
.	TRBV5-4	TRBJ1-2	.	14	TGTGCCAGCAGCTTGGTTAGGGGGGACTATGGCTACACCTTC	CASSLVRGDYGYTF
.	TRBV7-9	TRBJ2-7	.	16	TGTGCCAGCAGCCTCCCCACCGGGACATTGACCAACGAGCAGTACTTC	CASSLPTGTLTNEQYF
.	TRBV7-2	TRBJ1-1	.	14	TGTGCCAGCAGACCACAGACAGGAATCCCTGAAGCTTTCTTT	CASRPQTGIPEAFF
TRBD1	TRBV6-1	TRBJ1-1	.	14	TGTGCCAGCAGTGGGGGACAGGGGGGGCCTGAAGCTTTCTTT	CASSGGQGGPEAFF
.	TRBV4-3	TRBJ1-1	few	15	TGCGCCAGCAGCCAAGAGCTGTTGGGTGGGGGGGAAGCTTTCTTT	CASSQELLGGGEAFF
.	TRBV27	TRBJ2-7	many	15	TGTGCCAGCAGTCCGACCCCCCGGGCCTCCCACGAGCAGTACTTC	CASSPTPRASHEQYF
TRBD2	TRBV20-1	TRBJ2-5	.	12	TGCAGTGCTGGGACTAGAGTCGAGACCCAGTACTTC	CSAGTRVETQYF
TRBD1	TRBV27	TRBJ1-2	.	17	TGTGCCAGCAGTCCAAGGACAGGGCCTAGCCTAAACGATGGCTACATCTTC	CASSPRTGPSLNDGYIF
TRBD2	TRBV28	TRBJ2-7	many	14	TGTGCCAGCAGTTTGGTAGCGGGAGCCTACGAGCAGTACTTC	CASSLVAGAYEQYF
TRBD1	TRBV28	TRBJ2-2	many	13	TGTGCCAGCAGGGACAGGGAGGCCGGGGAGCTGTTTTTT	CASRDREAGELFF
.	TRBV20-1	TRBJ2-5	few	11	TGCAGTGCGTACACAGGGGAGACCCAGTACTTC	CSAYTGETQYF
TRBD1	TRBV20-1	TRBJ1-5	.	20	TGCAGTGCTAGAGACCCGAGGCCCGACAGGGGGATGTATAGCAATCAGCCCCAGCATTTT	CSARDPRPDRGMYSNQPQHF
.	TRBV3-1	TRBJ2-1	few	15	TGTGCCAGCAGCCCTCTAGCTCTACCCTACAATGAGCAGTTCTTC	CASSPLALPYNEQFF
TRBD1	TRBV6-1	TRBJ1-5	.	15	TGTGACAGCAGTTTGACAGGGGTGAGCAATCAGCCCCAGCATTTT	CDSSLTGVSNQPQHF
TRBD1	TRBV4-2	TRBJ2-1	few	16	TGTGCCAGCAGCCACCCCGGACAGGGAATTTTCAATGAGCAGTTCTTC	CASSHPGQGIFNEQFF
.	TRBV20-1	TRBJ2-7	.	13	TGCAGTGAAAGCCGTGCGGGCTCCTACGAGCAGTACTTC	CSESRAGSYEQYF
TRBD1	TRBV2	TRBJ1-2	.	12	TGTGCCAGCACGGGACAGGGAGATGGCTACACCTTC	CASTGQGDGYTF
.	TRBV7-6	TRBJ2-3	.	17	TGTGCAAGCAGCTTAGTAGGGCTCAGAGATATTGCAGATACGCAGTATTTT	CASSLVGLRDIADTQYF
.	TRBV7-3	TRBJ1-1	.	16	TGTGCCAGCAGCTTAAACGGTGCGGGGCTGAACACTGAAGCTTTCTTT	CASSLNGAGLNTEAFF
.	TRBV7-2	TRBJ2-3	.	12	TGTGCCAGCAGCCGACAGAAATATACGCAGTATTTT	CASSRQKYTQYF
.	TRBV28	TRBJ2-1	few	16	TGTGCCAGCAGTCCTCCTAGCGCCAGCTCCTACAATGAGCAGTTCTTC	CASSPPSASSYNEQFF
.	TRBV2	TRBJ2-4	few	12	TGTGCCAGCAGCAGCCAGCAGGACATTCAGTACTTC	CASSSQQDIQYF
.	TRBV27	TRBJ1-5	many	16	TGTGCCAGCAGTTCATTCTCAGGTGACCTCAATCAGCCCCAGCATTTT	CASSSFSGDLNQPQHF
.	TRBV28	TRBJ2-5	.	14	TGTGCCACCCACCCCCAGGGCCGAGAGGAGACCCAGTACTTC	CATHPQGREETQYF
.	TRBV7-6	TRBJ2-3	.	15	TGTGCCAGCAGCCCAGGGTCTAACGGCACAGATACGCAGTATTTT	CASSPGSNGTDTQYF
.	TRBV28	TRBJ1-2	.	13	TGTGCCAGCAGTCACTACCGGAACTATGGCTACACCTTC	CASSHYRNYGYTF
.	TRBV6-2/TRBV6-3	TRBJ1-5	many	16	TGTGCCAGCAGTTACCCACCCCGGCCCTACAATCAGCCCCAGCATTTT	CASSYPPRPYNQPQHF
.	TRBV4-2	TRBJ2-3	.	16	TGTGCCAGCAGCCAAGTTAGGGTGAGGGTCACAGATACGCAGTATTTT	CASSQVRVRVTDTQYF
TRBD1	TRBV12-3/TRBV12-4	TRBJ1-5	few	14	TGTGCCAGCAGCTTGACAGGGGCCCATCAGCCCCAGCATTTT	CASSLTGAHQPQHF
.	TRBV19	TRBJ2-3	.	12	TGTGCCAGTGGGGACCGCACAGATACGCAGTATTTT	CASGDRTDTQYF
.	TRBV20-1	TRBJ2-1	many	10	TGCAGTGCTAGAGAAGAGCGGCGGTTCTTC	CSAREERRFF
TRBD2	TRBV7-8	TRBJ2-1	.	21	TGTGCCAGCAGTTTACCAACCCCCACATTGACTAGCGGGAGGTCTGACAATGAGCAGTTCTTC	CASSLPTPTLTSGRSDNEQFF
TRBD1	TRBV28	TRBJ1-6	.	21	TGTGCCAGCAGTTTATGGCTCAGAAAGCTCCGGGACAGATTTTATAATTCACCCCTCCACTTT	CASSLWLRKLRDRFYNSPLHF
TRBD1	TRBV20-1	TRBJ2-7	many	12	TGCAGTGTCGACAGGGTATCCTACGAGCAGTACTTC	CSVDRVSYEQYF
.	TRBV28	TRBJ1-3	.	12	TGTGCCAGCAGTCCCCCGGGGGACACCATATATTTT	CASSPPGDTIYF
TRBD1	TRBV2	TRBJ1-5	few	14	TGTGCCAGCAGTGGGACAGGGCCCCATCAGCCCCAGCATTTT	CASSGTGPHQPQHF
TRBD2	TRBV6-1	TRBJ2-5	.	15	TGTGCCAGCACCAGTCTAGCGGGAGGGCGGGAGACCCAGTACTTC	CASTSLAGGRETQYF
.	TRBV12-3/TRBV12-4	TRBJ2-7	.	12	TGTTCCAGCAGTTGGGGGCTGGGCGAGCAGTACTTC	CSSSWGLGEQYF
TRBD2	TRBV6-5	TRBJ2-7	many	15	TGTGCCAGCAGTTATCTAGCGGGAGGTGGCTACGAGCAGTACTTC	CASSYLAGGGYEQYF
.	TRBV28	TRBJ2-1	.	14	TGTGCCAGCAGGGGCGGCCTGACCCTAAGAAAGCAGTTCTTC	CASRGGLTLRKQFF
.	TRBV12-3/TRBV12-4	TRBJ2-1	.	14	TGTGCCAGCAGGTCAACCGGGGGCGACAATGAGCAGTTCTTC	CASRSTGGDNEQFF
.	TRBV4-3	TRBJ1-4	few	16	TGCGCCAGCAGCCGGAATCTCCAGGGTGGAGTAGCAAAACTGTTTTTT	CASSRNLQGGVAKLFF
.	TRBV27	TRBJ2-7	.	15	TGTGCCAGCAGTTTCTGGGACGGAGCCTCGAGTGAGCAGTACTTC	CASSFWDGASSEQYF
.	TRBV20-1	TRBJ2-7	.	13	TGCAGTGCTAGAGAGAGGACAGTCAACGAGCAGTACTTC	CSARERTVNEQYF
TRBD1	TRBV20-1	TRBJ2-1	many	16	TGCAGTGCTAGAGATGTGTGGGACAGGGGCTACAATGAGCAGTTCTTC	CSARDVWDRGYNEQFF
TRBD2	TRBV4-1	TRBJ2-3	.	15	TGCGCCAGCAGCCAAGGACTAGCCGGGGTCGATACGCAGTATTTT	CASSQGLAGVDTQYF
TRBD2	TRBV20-1	TRBJ2-3	many	15	TGCAGTGCTAGCCAACCGGGACTAGCGACAGATACGCAGTATTTT	CSASQPGLATDTQYF
.	TRBV7-9	TRBJ2-5	.	16	TGTGCCAGCACGAAGCCCGGGACTGGGTACCAAGAGACCCAGTACTTC	CASTKPGTGYQETQYF